This T cell receptor beta chain was identified during a study of shared clonotypes between healthy human individuals. The germline V gene encodes CDR1 SNHLY and CDR2 FYNNEI. Deletions cut 0 bases from V and 4 bases from J, with 15 bases between. The CDR3 is 16 amino acids. In the authors' methods: Filtering differed since immunoSEQ provided only junctions, with no quality scores. Sequencing was performed with immunoSEQ multiplex PCR; in TCRdb, only in-frame clones are kept and a portion is missing. The V and J calls and clone size come from that table; D and trimming were worked out from the DNA. The data show some 510,000 clones, more than 65% seen once. Whole-study results and caveats: Donors were few, which limited the genetic and exposure-history diversity represented.

Concerning this clone: Its specificity is not known.

The V call is TRBV2, the J call TRBJ1-2; TRBD1 is a possible D gene (5 bases). This receptor was taken from a woman in her thirties or forties in good health. Some clones in this sample may be carry-over from other donors' samples. Material: PBMCs. The CDR3 loop reads CASSEAGTGSSYGYTF. CDR3 coding DNA: TGTGCCAGCAGTGAAGCCGGGACCGGCAGTTCCTATGGCTACACCTTC.